A single sample is the source of the 2 T cell receptor beta chains below, sequenced in a study of cytomegalovirus exposure and HLA in healthy donors. The PCR contained 60 Vbeta and 13 Jbeta primers. Assay: immunoSEQ multiplex PCR; the TCRdb copy retains only in-frame clones and omits some. The sample contains approximately 150,000 clones, 70% to 85% of which appear only once. Sequenced material: PBMCs. The receptors stem from a woman in her sixties in good health and CMV-seropositive.

V gene TRBV10-3 combines with J gene TRBJ2-3; 7 positions agree with TRBD1. Germline CDR1 and CDR2: ENHRY and SYGVKD. CDR3 length: 11 residues. V lost 6 bases to trimming and J lost 9 bases; unmatched junction nucleotides: 3. CDR3 bases: TGTGCCATCAGCCCGGACAGGACGCAGTATTTT. Translation: CAISPDRTQYF.

The rearrangement links TRBV5-5 to TRBJ2-3, with no clear D. V lost 4 bases, J lost 2 bases, and 11 bases lay in between. The CDR3 is 14 residues long. The germline V gene encodes CDR1 SGHKS and CDR2 YYEKEE (reference sequence). The CDR3 is CASSPSTVTDTQYF. CDR3 nucleotides: TGTGCCAGCAGCCCGTCCACAGTCACAGATACGCAGTATTTT.